Listed here are 25 T cell receptor beta chains from one sample, sequenced in a study of blood T cell repertoires in COVID-19. Produced via immunoSEQ multiplex PCR; TCRdb's table is partial and in-frame only. Here the sample spans some 230,000 clones, around 84% being singletons. Sequenced sample: peripheral blood. The receptors shown here come from a man aged 35 to 55 with acute or convalescent COVID-19.

The chain employs TRBV7-3 and TRBJ2-7; D remains ambiguous. Germline V gives CDR1 SGHTA, CDR2 FQGTGA. This CDR3 is built from 14 residues. V lost 0 bases to trimming and J lost 0 bases, with 6 bases between them. The CDR3 region has the DNA TGTGCCAGCAGCTTAACGCCTACCTCCTACGAGCAGTACTTC. Residues: CASSLTPTSYEQYF.

The chain employs TRBV5-6 and TRBJ2-7; D remains unclear. The CDR3 runs to 14 residues. Per germline, CDR1 SGHDT and CDR2 YYEEEE. Trimming removed 3 bases from V and 3 bases from J, with 13 bases in between. The CDR3 spells CASSSLASFYEQYF. The CDR3, as DNA: TGTGCCAGCAGCTCCCTTGCAAGCTTCTACGAGCAGTACTTC.

The CDR3 DNA reads as TGTGCCAGCGGTACAGGGGGGTCTGGAAACACCATATATTTT. Protein product: CASGTGGSGNTIYF. The rearrangement uses TRBV25-1 and TRBJ1-3; 8 positions agree with TRBD1. This CDR3 region has 14 residues. V dropped 8 bases and J dropped 1; count of bases not matched to a gene: 4. CDR1 and CDR2 from the germline V gene are MGHDK and SYGVNS. Full variable domain (rest looked up from reference TRBV25-1 and TRBJ1-3): EADIYQTPRYLVIGTGKKITLECSQTMGHDKMYWYQQDPGMELHLIHYSYGVNSTEKGDLSSESTVSRIRTEHFPLTLESARPSHTSQYLCASGTGGSGNTIYFGEGSWLTVV.

This clone was detected only a few times. This chain connects TRBV5-1 to TRBJ1-1; TRBD1 agrees at 7 bases. Trimming took 2 bases from V and 6 from J; bases not matched to a gene: 4. This CDR3 contains 13 residues. Germline V gives CDR1 SGHRS, CDR2 YFSETQ. This CDR3 reads CASSFAGTAEAFF. The CDR3, as DNA: TGCGCCAGCAGCTTTGCCGGGACAGCTGAAGCTTTCTTT.

Details on this clone: The junction does not match germline at one end; this may be a read error. The rearrangement joins TRBV3-1 (or the pseudogene TRBV3-2) to TRBJ2-2, with TRBD2 matching over 13 bases. CDR1 LGHDT and CDR2 YNNKEL come from the germline V gene (reference sequence). The CDR3 covers 20 residues. The CDR3 sequence is CASSQRGGTSGATNTEELFF. The CDR3 DNA follows: TGTGCCAGCAGCCAACGGGGGGGGACTAGCGGGGCGACGAACACCGAGGAGCTGTTTTTT.

The gene calls are TRBV5-4 and TRBJ1-6; tentative D call: TRBD1 (6 bases). This CDR3 spans 15 amino acids. Trimming took off 9 bases at V and 7 bases at J, with 20 bases between the two ends. Germline V CDR1 and CDR2: SGHNT, YYREEE (reference sequence). The CDR3 protein is CATSGGDRRNSPLHF. For the CDR3, the DNA is TGTGCCACCTCCGGCGGCGACAGGAGGAATTCACCCCTCCACTTT.

The genes are TRBV18 and TRBJ1-2, with 7 bases lining up with TRBD1. The CDR3 length is 15 residues. The ends lost 2 bases at V and 4 bases at J; junction bases unmatched: 7. The germline V gene has CDR1 KGHSH and CDR2 LQKENI. The CDR3 DNA follows: TGTGCCAGCTCACCAGTTGTAGGGGGCGTCTATGGCTACACCTTC. Translated: CASSPVVGGVYGYTF.

This clone was counted only a few times. V gene TRBV5-5 combines with J gene TRBJ1-4, with 9 bases aligning to TRBD1. V shed 1 base and J 7 bases; nucleotides not matched to a gene: 2. The CDR3 is 14 residues long. Germline values: CDR1 SGHKS, CDR2 YYEKEE (reference sequence). This CDR3 reads CASSLNRGPEKLFF. The DNA of the CDR3 is TGTGCCAGCAGCTTGAACAGGGGGCCTGAAAAACTGTTTTTT.

The rearrangement uses TRBV5-4 and TRBJ1-3; D gene unclear. Trimming left V 0 bases short and J 0 bases short, with 10 bases between. Germline V gives CDR1 SGHNT, CDR2 YYREEE (reference sequence). This CDR3 is built from 16 residues. The DNA of the CDR3 is TGTGCCAGCAGCTTGGACAGCAGAAGCTCTGGAAACACCATATATTTT. It specifies CASSLDSRSSGNTIYF.

The V gene is TRBV7-8, the J gene TRBJ2-1, with a weak D call TRBD2 (5 bases). The CDR3 loop spans 16 amino acids. The germline V gene has CDR1 SGHVS and CDR2 FQNEAQ. V gave up 5 bases and J gave up 0 bases, with 14 bases separating them. CDR3 bases: TGTGCCAGCAGCACCCCCCCGGGGTCCTCCTACAATGAGCAGTTCTTC. This gives the protein CASSTPPGSSYNEQFF.

The rearrangement uses TRBV5-1 and TRBJ1-5; 9 bases match TRBD1. Per the germline V gene, CDR1 is SGHRS and CDR2 is YFSETQ. With 7 bases clipped from V and 9 bases from J, the junction kept 14 bases outside the gene matches. The CDR3 is made up of 15 amino acids. The CDR3 reads CASPLRTGASRPQHF. CDR3 DNA sequence: TGCGCCAGCCCTCTCAGGACAGGGGCCTCCCGGCCCCAGCATTTT.

There are a few counts of this clone. The rearrangement links TRBV5-1 to TRBJ1-4; TRBD1 aligns across 9 bases. The CDR3 spans 17 residues. CDR1 SGHRS and CDR2 YFSETQ come from the germline V gene. Losses at the gene ends were 3 bases for V and 0 bases for J; bases not matched to a gene: 6. In DNA form, the CDR3 reads TGCGCCAGCAGCTGGGCGGGACAGGGTTCAACTAATGAAAAACTGTTTTTT. Encoded protein: CASSWAGQGSTNEKLFF.

This clone appeared a few times. The DNA of the CDR3 is TGTGCCAGCAGCCCGTCAGGGATTGAAGCTTTCTTT. This codes for CASSPSGIEAFF. J is TRBJ1-1 and V is TRBV14; D possibly corresponds to TRBD1 (5 bases). With 4 bases removed from V and 7 bases from J, the gap between germline ends came to 10 bases. This CDR3 contains 12 residues. CDR1 is SGHDN and CDR2 is FVKESK in the germline V gene.

J is TRBJ1-3 and V is TRBV16; perhaps TRBD1 as D (6 bases). V was trimmed by 4 bases and J by 4 bases, leaving 11 bases between them. CDR1 is KGHSY and CDR2 is FQNENV in the germline V gene. CDR3 size: 14 residues. This chain's CDR3 is CASSPTGSGNTIYF. The CDR3 DNA reads TGTGCCAGCAGCCCCACAGGGTCCGGAAACACCATATATTTT.

V and J are TRBV7-8 and TRBJ1-5; perhaps TRBD1 as D (6 bases). CDR3 length: 16 residues. Looked up from germline, CDR1 is SGHVS and CDR2 is FQNEAQ. V lost 5 bases and J lost 10, with 24 bases in between. CDR3 DNA: TGTGCCAGCAGCACGAGACTCGGACAGAGCGTAGGACCCCAGCATTTT. Translation gives CASSTRLGQSVGPQHF.

V is TRBV30 and J is TRBJ2-7; 8 bases line up with TRBD1. The CDR3 contains 15 residues. V trimming: 2 bases; J trimming: 3 bases; junction bases outside the gene matches: 9. Germline loops: CDR1 GTSNPN, CDR2 SVGIG (reference sequence). The chain's CDR3 is CAWSLGQGHVYEQYF. As DNA, the CDR3 is TGTGCCTGGAGTCTAGGACAGGGCCACGTCTACGAGCAGTACTTC.

The V and J genes are TRBV12-3 or TRBV12-4 and TRBJ1-2; D might be TRBD1 (6 bases). V was pared by 3 bases and J by 8 bases, with 10 bases between. The CDR3 length is 12 residues. In DNA form, the CDR3 reads TGTGCCAGCAGTTTTTCAGGGGAAGGCTACACCTTC. It is translated as CASSFSGEGYTF.

The rearrangement uses TRBV3-1 (or the pseudogene TRBV3-2) and TRBJ1-4; D remains ambiguous. Germline V gene data show CDR1 as LGHDT and CDR2 as YNNKEL (reference sequence). The CDR3 extends over 14 amino acids. V lost 4 bases and J 5 bases, leaving 11 bases between the germline ends. The CDR3 protein is CASSPRERNEKLFF. The CDR3 DNA reads TGTGCCAGCAGCCCCCGGGAGAGGAATGAAAAACTGTTTTTT.

The chain combines TRBV5-1 with TRBJ1-6; D not certain. With 0 bases removed from V and 8 bases from J, the gap between germline ends came to 12 bases. CDR1 and CDR2 (germline): SGHRS, YFSETQ. CDR3 length equals 15 residues. CDR3 residues: CASSLGLGVYSPLHF. Here the CDR3 DNA reads TGCGCCAGCAGCTTGGGTCTCGGGGTCTATTCACCCCTCCACTTT.

The V and J genes are TRBV3-1 (or the pseudogene TRBV3-2) and TRBJ1-5; D may be TRBD1 (6 bases). The V end was cut by 4 bases, the J end by 6 bases, with 16 bases between. This CDR3 is built from 15 residues. Germline V gene data show CDR1 as LGHDT and CDR2 as YNNKEL (reference sequence). In nucleotides, the CDR3 is TGTGCCAGCAGCCCCAGGGGATTAAGCCCTCAGCCCCAGCATTTT. This codes for CASSPRGLSPQPQHF.

The rearrangement links TRBV6-5 to TRBJ1-1, with a possible D match to TRBD1 (5 bases). This CDR3 comprises 13 residues. The germline V gene has CDR1 MNHEY and CDR2 SVGAGI. V was clipped by 8 bases and J by 5 bases, with 15 bases between them. CDR3 sequence: CASCRGWGTEAFF. CDR3 nucleotides: TGTGCCAGCTGTCGGGGGTGGGGGACTGAAGCTTTCTTT.

CDR3 in DNA: TGTGCCAGCAGCCGAACACTAGCGGGGGTCACAGATACGCAGTATTTT. This codes for CASSRTLAGVTDTQYF. The chain recombines TRBV14 with TRBJ2-3; 11 bases agree with TRBD2. V lost 4 bases to trimming and J lost 2 bases; unmatched junction nucleotides: 5. This CDR3 spans 16 amino acids. The germline V gene encodes CDR1 SGHDN and CDR2 FVKESK.

The rearrangement links TRBV3-1 (or the pseudogene TRBV3-2) to TRBJ2-3; possibly TRBD2 for D (6 bases). The CDR3 loop spans 17 amino acids. Germline loops: CDR1 LGHDT, CDR2 YNNKEL (reference sequence). The ends were cut back, 0 bases at V and 0 bases at J, with 13 bases in the middle. CDR3 amino acids: CASSQDTGDTSTDTQYF. The CDR3 DNA is TGTGCCAGCAGCCAAGATACGGGGGATACGAGCACAGATACGCAGTATTTT.

There are a few counts of this clone. The chain employs TRBV27 and TRBJ1-2; D gene ambiguous. From germline, CDR1 is MNHEY and CDR2 SMNVEV (reference sequence). V gave up 3 bases and J gave up 5 bases, with 25 bases separating them. This CDR3 is 18 amino acids long. In DNA, the CDR3 is TGTGCCAGCAGTTTTAGAGGGATAACCCTTCAAACTGAATATGGCTACACCTTC. Translating it yields CASSFRGITLQTEYGYTF.

The V and J genes are TRBV4-1 and TRBJ1-5; 12 nucleotides match TRBD1. Germline CDR1 is MGHRA and CDR2 is YSYEKL. Trimming cost V 5 bases and J 2 bases; bases outside gene matches: 16. The length of the CDR3 is 20 residues. CDR3 DNA sequence: TGCGCCAGCAGCTCCCAACCCGGGACAGGGGGCGTTCTTGGCAATCAGCCCCAGCATTTT. Translating gives CASSSQPGTGGVLGNQPQHF.